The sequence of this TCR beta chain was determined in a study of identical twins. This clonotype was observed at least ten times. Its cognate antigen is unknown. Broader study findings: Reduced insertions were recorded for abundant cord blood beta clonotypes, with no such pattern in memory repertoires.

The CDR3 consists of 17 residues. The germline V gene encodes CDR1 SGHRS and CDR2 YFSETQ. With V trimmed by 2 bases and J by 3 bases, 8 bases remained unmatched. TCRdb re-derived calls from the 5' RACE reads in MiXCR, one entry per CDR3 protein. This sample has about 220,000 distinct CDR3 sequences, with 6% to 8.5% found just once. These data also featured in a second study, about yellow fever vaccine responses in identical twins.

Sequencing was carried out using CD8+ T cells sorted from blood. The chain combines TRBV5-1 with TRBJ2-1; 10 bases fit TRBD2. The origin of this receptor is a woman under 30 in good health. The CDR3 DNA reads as TGCGCCAGCAGCTTTGCCCAACTAGCGGGACACTACAATGAGCAGTTCTTC. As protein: CASSFAQLAGHYNEQFF.